A selection of T cell receptor beta chains follows, all from one sample in a study of Ad26.COV2.S vaccination and SARS-CoV-2 variants. Clones were read by immunoSEQ multiplex PCR, and TCRdb kept only the in-frame ones, dropping some. This table holds 450,000 to 550,000 clones, about 89% found once. The specimen was peripheral blood, collected in a trial of Ad26.COV2.S vaccine versus placebo. These receptors all come from a person aged 18-60 years who received the Ad26.COV2.S COVID-19 vaccine or a placebo. CDR3s include the opening cysteine and the closing phenylalanine or tryptophan. Fields, in order: V gene, J gene, clone size, D gene, CDR3 protein, CDR3 DNA. The D gene is left open where the match is weak. Expanded clones get a size class; other rows say once, few or many, or leave the size out.

v_call: TRBV7-8
j_call: TRBJ2-7
clone_size: NA
d_call: NA
cdr3_aa: CASSPTTSRDYEQYF
cdr3_nt: TGTGCCAGCAGCCCCACAACTAGCAGGGACTACGAGCAGTACTTC

v_call: TRBV6-2/TRBV6-3
j_call: TRBJ1-5
clone_size: NA
d_call: NA
cdr3_aa: CASSSSVLVGQPQHF
cdr3_nt: TGTGCCAGCAGTTCTTCAGTGCTGGTCGGGCAGCCCCAGCATTTT

v_call: TRBV15
j_call: TRBJ1-4
clone_size: NA
d_call: TRBD1
cdr3_aa: CATSTPSRTGERTNEKLFF
cdr3_nt: TGTGCCACCAGCACCCCGTCAAGGACAGGGGAAAGAACTAATGAAAAACTGTTTTTT

v_call: TRBV9
j_call: TRBJ2-7
clone_size: NA
d_call: NA
cdr3_aa: CASSPFPTSYEQYF
cdr3_nt: TGTGCCAGCAGCCCCTTTCCAACTAGCTACGAGCAGTACTTC

v_call: TRBV7-2
j_call: TRBJ1-2
clone_size: NA
d_call: NA
cdr3_aa: CASSLSPGQIGYTF
cdr3_nt: TGTGCCAGCAGCTTATCCCCCGGGCAGATTGGCTACACCTTC

v_call: TRBV4-3
j_call: TRBJ1-2
clone_size: once
d_call: NA
cdr3_aa: CASSQDRIVALIPYGYTF
cdr3_nt: TGCGCCAGCAGCCAAGATAGGATCGTGGCTCTTATACCCTATGGCTACACCTTC

v_call: TRBV27
j_call: TRBJ1-5
clone_size: NA
d_call: TRBD1
cdr3_aa: CASSLGQGRYQPQHF
cdr3_nt: TGTGCCAGCAGTTTGGGACAGGGGCGATATCAGCCCCAGCATTTT

v_call: TRBV9
j_call: TRBJ2-3
clone_size: once
d_call: TRBD1
cdr3_aa: CASRPGQETDTQYF
cdr3_nt: TGTGCCAGCAGACCGGGACAGGAAACAGATACGCAGTATTTT

v_call: TRBV14
j_call: TRBJ1-5
clone_size: few
d_call: NA
cdr3_aa: CASSQGTYQPQHF
cdr3_nt: TGTGCCAGCAGCCAAGGGACCTATCAGCCCCAGCATTTT

v_call: TRBV5-1
j_call: TRBJ1-5
clone_size: NA
d_call: TRBD1
cdr3_aa: CASSTAGGGQPQHF
cdr3_nt: TGCGCCAGCAGCACCGCAGGGGGCGGGCAGCCCCAGCATTTT

v_call: TRBV6-5
j_call: TRBJ2-2
clone_size: NA
d_call: TRBD2
cdr3_aa: CASTQLASGTGELFF
cdr3_nt: TGTGCCAGCACTCAATTGGCTAGCGGCACCGGGGAGCTGTTTTTT

v_call: TRBV18
j_call: TRBJ1-1
clone_size: NA
d_call: NA
cdr3_aa: CASSPPQGLGTEAFF
cdr3_nt: TGTGCCAGCTCACCACCGCAGGGGCTGGGGACTGAAGCTTTCTTT

v_call: TRBV7-6
j_call: TRBJ2-3
clone_size: NA
d_call: TRBD2
cdr3_aa: CASNIAGGSTDTQYF
cdr3_nt: TGTGCCAGCAACATAGCGGGGGGGAGCACAGATACGCAGTATTTT

v_call: TRBV20-1
j_call: TRBJ2-2
clone_size: NA
d_call: NA
cdr3_aa: CSASPRGLTGELFF
cdr3_nt: TGCAGTGCTAGTCCCAGGGGCCTAACCGGGGAGCTGTTTTTT

v_call: TRBV4-1
j_call: TRBJ1-1
clone_size: once
d_call: TRBD1
cdr3_aa: CASSQGDRVGRTEAFF
cdr3_nt: TGCGCCAGCAGCCAGGGTGACAGGGTGGGACGCACTGAAGCTTTCTTT

v_call: TRBV7-9
j_call: TRBJ2-2
clone_size: NA
d_call: NA
cdr3_aa: CASSAPGGSTGELFF
cdr3_nt: TGTGCCAGCAGCGCCCCTGGGGGCAGCACCGGGGAGCTGTTTTTT

v_call: TRBV3-1/TRBV3-2
j_call: TRBJ1-2
clone_size: NA
d_call: NA
cdr3_aa: CASSQVAGGVYGYTF
cdr3_nt: TGTGCCAGCAGCCAAGTCGCTGGGGGAGTCTATGGCTACACCTTC

v_call: TRBV28
j_call: TRBJ2-4
clone_size: NA
d_call: NA
cdr3_aa: CASSSPNIQYF
cdr3_nt: TGTGCCAGCAGTTCACCGAACATTCAGTACTTC

v_call: TRBV5-8
j_call: TRBJ1-2
clone_size: NA
d_call: TRBD1
cdr3_aa: CASSLRQGANGYTF
cdr3_nt: TGTGCCAGCAGCCTAAGACAGGGGGCGAACGGCTACACCTTC

v_call: TRBV14
j_call: TRBJ2-3
clone_size: NA
d_call: NA
cdr3_aa: CASSQGIVRYITDTQYF
cdr3_nt: TGTGCCAGCAGCCAAGGAATAGTGAGGTATATCACAGATACGCAGTATTTT

v_call: TRBV6-7
j_call: TRBJ1-4
clone_size: once
d_call: NA
cdr3_aa: CASSYGPGTNEKLFF
cdr3_nt: TGTGCCAGCAGTTACGGGCCGGGGACTAATGAAAAACTGTTTTTT

v_call: TRBV28
j_call: TRBJ1-4
clone_size: NA
d_call: NA
cdr3_aa: CASSLRRRLFF
cdr3_nt: TGTGCCAGCAGTTTAAGGAGAAGACTGTTTTTT

v_call: TRBV19
j_call: TRBJ2-7
clone_size: NA
d_call: NA
cdr3_aa: CASSIETTGSSYEQYF
cdr3_nt: TGTGCCAGTAGTATCGAAACCACAGGTAGCTCCTACGAGCAGTACTTC

v_call: TRBV2
j_call: TRBJ1-5
clone_size: NA
d_call: NA
cdr3_aa: CASSVFTVGSNQPQHF
cdr3_nt: TGTGCCAGCAGTGTTTTTACAGTAGGAAGCAATCAGCCCCAGCATTTT

v_call: TRBV12-3/TRBV12-4
j_call: TRBJ2-2
clone_size: NA
d_call: NA
cdr3_aa: CASSLRVTGELFF
cdr3_nt: TGTGCCAGCAGTCTCAGGGTTACCGGGGAGCTGTTTTTT

v_call: TRBV2
j_call: TRBJ2-3
clone_size: once
d_call: TRBD2
cdr3_aa: CASTQGLAGGTDTQYF
cdr3_nt: TGTGCCAGCACCCAAGGACTAGCGGGAGGTACAGATACGCAGTATTTT

v_call: TRBV27
j_call: TRBJ2-7
clone_size: few
d_call: NA
cdr3_aa: CASSSQTGNIPYEQYF
cdr3_nt: TGTGCCAGCAGTTCGCAAACAGGGAACATTCCCTACGAGCAGTACTTC

v_call: TRBV30
j_call: TRBJ1-5
clone_size: NA
d_call: NA
cdr3_aa: CAWCGGGNQPQHF
cdr3_nt: TGTGCCTGGTGCGGGGGCGGGAATCAGCCCCAGCATTTT

v_call: TRBV7-7
j_call: TRBJ2-4
clone_size: NA
d_call: NA
cdr3_aa: CASSGVAGPAKNIQYF
cdr3_nt: TGTGCTAGCAGCGGTGTTGCGGGCCCAGCCAAAAACATTCAGTACTTC

v_call: TRBV14
j_call: TRBJ1-6
clone_size: NA
d_call: NA
cdr3_aa: CASSLGGGLGSPLHF
cdr3_nt: TGTGCCAGCAGCCTCGGGGGTGGTCTCGGTTCACCCCTCCACTTT

v_call: TRBV5-1
j_call: TRBJ2-5
clone_size: NA
d_call: NA
cdr3_aa: CASSLASGKETQYF
cdr3_nt: TGCGCCAGCAGCTTGGCCTCCGGGAAGGAGACCCAGTACTTC

v_call: TRBV19
j_call: TRBJ2-3
clone_size: NA
d_call: NA
cdr3_aa: CASSIGASRVTDTQYF
cdr3_nt: TGTGCCAGTAGTATAGGGGCTAGCCGGGTCACAGATACGCAGTATTTT

v_call: TRBV7-3
j_call: TRBJ1-1
clone_size: once
d_call: NA
cdr3_aa: CASSLMPRGLYTEAFF
cdr3_nt: TGTGCCAGCAGCTTAATGCCCCGGGGATTGTACACTGAAGCTTTCTTT

v_call: TRBV2
j_call: TRBJ2-3
clone_size: NA
d_call: TRBD1
cdr3_aa: CASRSPGQDADTQYF
cdr3_nt: TGTGCCAGCAGGTCTCCGGGACAGGATGCAGATACGCAGTATTTT

v_call: TRBV6-5
j_call: TRBJ2-2
clone_size: NA
d_call: TRBD1
cdr3_aa: CASSNDRGSAGELFF
cdr3_nt: TGTGCCAGCAGTAATGACAGGGGAAGTGCCGGGGAGCTGTTTTTT

v_call: TRBV24-1
j_call: TRBJ1-2
clone_size: once
d_call: NA
cdr3_aa: CAIATGFGGYTF
cdr3_nt: TGTGCCATCGCAACCGGGTTTGGTGGCTACACCTTC

v_call: TRBV30
j_call: TRBJ2-4
clone_size: NA
d_call: NA
cdr3_aa: CAWTQGHLIAKNIQYF
cdr3_nt: TGTGCCTGGACCCAGGGACATTTAATAGCCAAAAACATTCAGTACTTC

v_call: TRBV5-4
j_call: TRBJ1-4
clone_size: NA
d_call: NA
cdr3_aa: CASSSRGNEKLFF
cdr3_nt: TGTGCCAGCAGCTCCAGGGGAAATGAAAAACTGTTTTTT